This entry concerns a single TCR beta chain. The antigen remains undetermined. These data are taken from a study of breast tumors, draining lymph nodes, adjacent tissues. Study-level findings and limits: Compared with basal-like, luminal-like tumors shared significantly more repertoire with nontumor tissue. Tumor T cell lymph node origin was a supported hypothesis, not proven. Tumor repertoires ranked between lymph nodes and nontumor tissue in diversity, with V and J gene preferences.

The ends lost 5 bases at V and 6 bases at J; junction bases unmatched: 4. The CDR3 length is 14 residues. Germline CDR1 is SGHTA and CDR2 is FQGNSA. TCRdb itself ran the multiplex PCR reads through MiXCR, one entry per CDR3 protein. The sample shows roughly 260,000 distinct CDR3 sequences, 30% to 35% of them seen only once. The lymph nodes were axillary draining lymph nodes from breast cancer patients. The chain couples TRBV7-2 to TRBJ1-4; 9 positions match TRBD1. Sequencing was done on a sample of axillary lymph node tissue. This receptor was obtained from a female donor with breast cancer. Some clones in this sample may be carry-over from other donors' samples. The CDR3 spells CASSPGTGYEKLFF. The CDR3 DNA reads as TGTGCCAGCAGCCCAGGGACAGGGTATGAAAAACTGTTTTTT. The full variable domain, with the rest looked up from reference TRBV7-2 and TRBJ1-4, is GAGVSQSPSNKVTEKGKDVELRCDPISGHTALYWYRQSLGQGLEFLIYFQGNSAPDKSGLPSDRFSAERTGGSVSTLTIQRTQQEDSAVYLCASSPGTGYEKLFFGSGTQLSVL.